Shown below are 21 T cell receptor beta chains from a single sample sequenced in a study of cytomegalovirus exposure and HLA in healthy donors. 13 Jbeta primers and 60 Vbeta primers were used for the PCR. Only in-frame clones appear in the TCRdb table, and some are missing; sequencing was by immunoSEQ multiplex PCR. The data show 150,000 to 200,000 clones, roughly 83% seen once. Input material: PBMCs. The receptors derive from a woman between 18 and 29 years old in good health and CMV-seronegative.

The chain is built from TRBV11-2 and TRBJ1-1; D is possibly TRBD1 (5 bases). The CDR3 has 14 amino acids. Trimming took 3 bases from V and 4 from J, leaving 12 bases between them. Germline V gene lookup returns CDR1 SGHAT and CDR2 FQNNGV. CDR3 nucleotide sequence: TGTGCCAGCAGCTTGGGGGTCGGGAGCACTGAAGCTTTCTTT. Translating it yields CASSLGVGSTEAFF.

This chain uses TRBV7-9 with TRBJ1-2; D may be TRBD1 (6 bases). Germline loops: CDR1 SEHNR, CDR2 FQNEAQ (reference sequence). V dropped 3 bases and J dropped 5 bases, with 28 bases sitting between them. This CDR3 spans 19 amino acids. This chain's CDR3 is CASSFRFKSGVNTLYGYTF. CDR3 DNA sequence: TGTGCCAGCAGCTTCCGCTTTAAATCAGGGGTCAATACGCTATATGGCTACACCTTC.

Of note for this clone: One end of the junction fails to match germline, which may point to a read error. The CDR3 spells CASSLAAGTGTYEQYF. The CDR3 DNA sequence: TGTGCCAGCAGCCTAGCCGCTGGGACAGGAACCTACGAGCAGTACTTC. The chain has TRBV7-2 and TRBJ2-7; 8 bases line up with TRBD1. CDR3 size: 16 residues. Germline CDR1 reads SGHTA; CDR2 reads FQGNSA. Drawing the rest from reference TRBV7-2 and TRBJ2-7, the complete variable domain is GAGVSQSPSNKVTEKGKDVELRCDPISGHTALYWYRQSLGQGLEFLIYFQGNSAPDKSGLPSDRFSAERTGGSVSTLTIQRTQQEDSAVYLCASSLAAGTGTYEQYFGPGTRLTVT.

The chain combines TRBV15 with TRBJ2-7; 11 positions match TRBD1. The V segment lost 5 bases and the J segment 3 bases; nucleotides outside the gene matches: 3. Per germline, CDR1 LNHNV and CDR2 YYDKDF (reference sequence). CDR3 length: 14 residues. CDR3: CATSVGTGGYEQYF. Here the CDR3 DNA reads TGTGCCACCAGCGTAGGGACAGGGGGCTACGAGCAGTACTTC.

The chain joins TRBV19 to TRBJ2-1; TRBD1 aligns across 12 bases. This CDR3 is 15 amino acids long. Germline values: CDR1 LNHDA, CDR2 SQIVND (reference sequence). Trimming cost V 3 bases and J 6 bases; bases outside gene matches: 3. CDR3 coding DNA: TGTGCCAGTAGTATGCCGGGACAGGGGGCCAATGAGCAGTTCTTC. It specifies CASSMPGQGANEQFF.

The V call is TRBV30, the J call TRBJ2-3, with 7 nucleotides matching TRBD2. Germline assignment: CDR1 GTSNPN and CDR2 SVGIG (reference sequence). Losses at the gene ends were 2 bases for V and 6 bases for J; bases not matched to a gene: 8. The length of the CDR3 is 14 residues. CDR3 bases: TGTGCCTGGAGTAAGCGGGGAGCCCTGGATACGCAGTATTTT. As protein: CAWSKRGALDTQYF.

The chain uses TRBV11-2 and TRBJ1-1, with D perhaps matching TRBD1 (5 bases). Trimming took off 2 bases at V and 0 bases at J, with 16 bases between the two ends. CDR1 SGHAT and CDR2 FQNNGV come from the germline V gene. This CDR3 comprises 17 residues. The CDR3, as DNA: TGTGCCAGCAGCTTAAGGTGGCAGGGAAACATGAACACTGAAGCTTTCTTT. Translated: CASSLRWQGNMNTEAFF.

This sequence joins TRBV6-5 and TRBJ1-2; TRBD1 agrees at 9 bases. The CDR3 runs to 14 residues. CDR1 and CDR2 (germline): MNHEY, SVGAGI. With 2 bases clipped from V and 4 bases from J, the junction kept 2 bases outside the gene matches. CDR3 sequence reads: CASSYGTGSYGYTF. The CDR3 region has the DNA TGTGCCAGCAGTTACGGGACAGGGAGCTATGGCTACACCTTC.

V is TRBV6-5 and J is TRBJ1-2, with unresolved D. Trimming left V 2 bases short and J 0 bases short, with 7 bases between. The CDR3 totals 14 residues. CDR1 is MNHEY and CDR2 is SVGAGI in the germline V gene. Written as DNA, the CDR3 is TGTGCCAGCAGTTACACCACAACTAACTATGGCTACACCTTC. Amino acid sequence: CASSYTTTNYGYTF.

J is TRBJ1-1 and V is TRBV4-1, with TRBD1 matching over 8 bases. This CDR3 spans 14 amino acids. From germline, CDR1 is MGHRA and CDR2 YSYEKL. J gave up 4 bases and V 2 bases, and 3 bases lay outside the gene matches. The CDR3 nucleotides read TGCGCCAGCAGCCAAACCACAGGGGGCACTGAAGCTTTCTTT. Amino acid sequence: CASSQTTGGTEAFF.

This clone has a handful of counts. J is TRBJ1-2 and V is TRBV6-1; 9 bases are a match to TRBD1. J gave up 7 bases and V 5 bases, and 11 bases lay outside the gene matches. CDR3 size: 15 residues. CDR1 MNHNS and CDR2 SASEGT come from the germline V gene. The CDR3 nucleotides are TGTGCCAGCAGTCCGAGCCCCGGGACAGGGCTTGGCTACACCTTC. Amino acids: CASSPSPGTGLGYTF.

This chain joins TRBV18 and TRBJ1-2, with a possible D match to TRBD1 (5 bases). CDR1 and CDR2 from the germline V gene are KGHSH and LQKENI. The CDR3 totals 13 residues. The V end lost 2 bases, the J end lost 4 bases, and 8 bases lay between the germline ends. In DNA, the CDR3 is TGTGCCAGCTCACCAGACAGTCCCTATGGCTACACCTTC. Protein product: CASSPDSPYGYTF. Using reference TRBV18 and TRBJ1-2 for the parts outside the CDR3, the full variable domain is NAGVMQNPRHLVRRRGQEARLRCSPMKGHSHVYWYRQLPEEGLKFMVYLQKENIIDESGMPKERFSAEFPKEGPSILRIQQVVRGDSAAYFCASSPDSPYGYTFGSGTRLTVV.

The CDR3 bases are TGCAGCGTTAAGCGAGAAGCTAAAGAGACCCAGTACTTC. This encodes CSVKREAKETQYF. This sequence joins TRBV29-1 and TRBJ2-5, with D unclear. Germline V gene lookup returns CDR1 SQVTM and CDR2 ANQGSEA. With 5 bases removed from V and 3 bases from J, the gap between germline ends came to 13 bases. There are 13 residues in the CDR3.

V and J are TRBV5-1 and TRBJ2-2; 10 nucleotides line up with TRBD2. This CDR3 has 18 amino acids. Germline CDR1 and CDR2: SGHRS and YFSETQ. Trimming took 4 bases from V and 4 from J; bases not matched to a gene: 13. CDR3 DNA: TGCGCCAGCAGCGCTAGAGGTGGGGCTAGCGGGGGCACCGGGGAGCTGTTTTTT. Its translation: CASSARGGASGGTGELFF. Combining the CDR3 with reference TRBV5-1 and TRBJ2-2 gives the whole variable domain KAGVTQTPRYLIKTRGQQVTLSCSPISGHRSVSWYQQTPGQGLQFLFEYFSETQRNKGNFPGRFSGRQFSNSRSEMNVSTLELGDSALYLCASSARGGASGGTGELFFGEGSRLTVL.

The chain joins TRBV5-1 to TRBJ1-1, with TRBD1 matching over 8 bases. This CDR3 is 13 amino acids long. CDR1 SGHRS and CDR2 YFSETQ come from the germline V gene. The J segment lost 7 bases and the V segment lost 4 bases, leaving 6 bases of the junction unmatched. CDR3 in amino acids: CASSAQGGDEAFF. The CDR3 coding sequence is TGCGCCAGCAGCGCACAGGGGGGAGATGAAGCTTTCTTT.

This clone turned up a few times. The CDR3 bases are TGTGCCAGCAGCCGACAGGGGGTGAGGGAAAAACTGTTTTTT. As protein: CASSRQGVREKLFF. The chain joins TRBV7-9 to TRBJ1-4, with TRBD1 matching over 9 bases. V lost 5 bases and J lost 8; bases outside the gene matches: 6. The CDR3 totals 14 residues. CDR1 is SEHNR and CDR2 is FQNEAQ in the germline V gene (reference sequence).

This rearrangement joins TRBV6-1 to TRBJ1-1, with 7 bases aligning to TRBD1. The CDR3 totals 15 residues. Germline V gene data show CDR1 as MNHNS and CDR2 as SASEGT. The V and J ends lost 4 bases and 1 base, in that order; junction bases with no gene match: 6. CDR3 amino acids: CASSGSTGRNTEAFF. Here the CDR3 DNA reads TGTGCCAGCAGTGGTTCGACAGGGAGGAACACTGAAGCTTTCTTT.

This rearrangement joins TRBV6-5 to TRBJ2-7; 10 bases match TRBD1. There are 14 residues in the CDR3. Trimming cost V 4 bases and J 2 bases; bases outside gene matches: 2. From germline, CDR1 is MNHEY and CDR2 SVGAGI. The CDR3 reads CASSLTGGAYEQYF. The CDR3, as DNA: TGTGCCAGCAGTTTGACAGGGGGCGCCTACGAGCAGTACTTC.

The V and J genes are TRBV5-4 and TRBJ1-2; the D is unclear. The CDR3 runs to 13 residues. The V gene lost 3 bases and the J gene lost 2 bases, with 8 bases spanning the gap. CDR1 SGHNT and CDR2 YYREEE come from the germline V gene (reference sequence). CDR3 sequence (DNA): TGTGCCAGCAGCTCACAGATAAACTATGGCTACACCTTC. Translated, it gives CASSSQINYGYTF.

The chain uses TRBV6-1 and TRBJ2-7; a weak D match, TRBD2 (5 bases). The CDR3 is 13 residues long. The germline CDR1 and CDR2 sequences are MNHNS and SASEGT. Trimming removed 6 bases at V and 7 bases at J, with 16 bases between. CDR3 residues: CASSPVPRGEQYF. CDR3 in DNA: TGTGCCAGCAGCCCCGTACCTCGCGGGGAGCAGTACTTC.

The V call is TRBV30, the J call TRBJ2-6; TRBD1 agrees at 7 bases. Unmatched junction bases numbered 3, after V lost 2 bases and J lost 2 bases. CDR1 GTSNPN and CDR2 SVGIG come from the germline V gene (reference sequence). CDR3 size: 15 residues. CDR3 DNA: TGTGCCTGGAGTTCTACAGGGGCTGGGGCCAACGTCCTGACTTTC. It encodes CAWSSTGAGANVLTF.